This passage covers 11 T cell receptor beta chains from one sample sequenced in a study of shared clonotypes between healthy human individuals (dated by TCRdb to about 2020). Library preparation was by the immunoSEQ multiplex PCR assay. TCRdb holds this immuneACCESS table with in-frame rearrangements only. Some clones are missing; in checked studies, unresolved V genes explain under half, and the rest has no known cause. The sample profile shows around 2,000,000 clones; approximately 94% of them were found once. Clones ranked in the top ten supply roughly 1.7% of the sample. CD8 naive samples were CD45RO-negative cells positively selected for CCR7, giving a CD45RA+CCR7+ population that excluded TemRA cells. Sequenced material: naive CD8+ T cells from PBMCs. Sample cell subset or site, as interpreted from the label and publication: CD45RA+CCR7+. Receptor source: a young man in good health. Some clones in this sample may be carry-over from other donors' samples.

The chain combines TRBV13 with TRBJ2-4; 7 nucleotides agree with TRBD2. V shed 1 base and J 6 bases; nucleotides not matched to a gene: 9. There are 16 residues in the CDR3. Germline V gene sequence: CDR1 PRHDT, CDR2 FYEKMQ (reference sequence). CDR3 sequence: CASSLESGGIGNIQYF. The CDR3 DNA follows: TGTGCCAGCAGCTTAGAATCCGGGGGGATCGGAAACATTCAGTACTTC.

Points on this clone: A much larger clone differs by one base, so this may be a read error. DNA for the CDR3: TGTGCCAGCAGCGACAACACCGGGGAGCTGTTTTTT. Translating it yields CASSDNTGELFF. The chain uses TRBV14 and TRBJ2-2; D gene uncertain. Trimming pared 5 bases from V and 2 bases from J, leaving 3 bases between. The CDR3 is 12 amino acids. Germline-derived CDR1 and CDR2 are SGHDN and FVKESK.

For this clone: Different DNA sequences within this sample yield the same CDR3. The rearrangement uses TRBV27 and TRBJ2-5; 7 bases align to TRBD1. J gave up 5 bases and V 2 bases, and 2 bases lay outside the gene matches. The CDR3 loop spans 13 amino acids. Germline V gives CDR1 MNHEY, CDR2 SMNVEV (reference sequence). DNA for the CDR3: TGTGCCAGCAGTTTAAACAGGGGTGAGACCCAGTACTTC. Amino acids: CASSLNRGETQYF.

V gene TRBV14 combines with J gene TRBJ1-5, with no clear D. Germline-derived CDR1 and CDR2 are SGHDN and FVKESK. Trimming removed 5 bases at V and 4 bases at J, with 12 bases between. The CDR3 length is 14 residues. As DNA, the CDR3 is TGTGCCAGCAGCTGGGCAGGAGTTAATCAGCCCCAGCATTTT. Translation: CASSWAGVNQPQHF.

The chain employs TRBV4-1 and TRBJ2-2, with TRBD1 as a possible D gene (6 bases). The CDR3 runs to 18 residues. Deletions cut 0 bases from V and 3 bases from J, with 17 bases between. The germline V gene encodes CDR1 MGHRA and CDR2 YSYEKL. The CDR3 nucleotides read TGCGCCAGCAGCCAAGAAGGGTCACAGGGAATGTACACCGGGGAGCTGTTTTTT. It encodes CASSQEGSQGMYTGELFF.

This chain links TRBV6-4 with TRBJ1-5, with a possible D match to TRBD1 (5 bases). V lost 7 bases and J lost 1, with 11 bases in between. The CDR3 totals 14 residues. Germline V lookup: CDR1 MRHNA, CDR2 SNTAGT. This chain's CDR3 is CASIEDRSNQPQHF. CDR3 coding DNA: TGTGCCAGCATCGAAGACAGAAGCAATCAGCCCCAGCATTTT.

V and J are TRBV5-4 and TRBJ1-1, with TRBD1 matching over 7 bases. The trim removed 1 base at V and 1 base at J, leaving 4 bases unmatched. Germline V gene sequence: CDR1 SGHNT, CDR2 YYREEE (reference sequence). The CDR3 covers 15 residues. CDR3 in amino acids: CASSLRDSSNTEAFF. The CDR3 DNA sequence: TGTGCCAGCAGCTTGAGGGACAGCTCGAACACTGAAGCTTTCTTT.

V and J are TRBV7-2 and TRBJ2-5, with D tentatively TRBD2 (6 bases). The CDR3 covers 16 residues. V was clipped by 4 bases and J by 5 bases, with 20 bases between them. CDR1 and CDR2 (germline): SGHTA, FQGNSA. In DNA, the CDR3 is TGTGCCAGCAGCTACGGACTAACGAGGGGATCGGAGACCCAGTACTTC. This translates into CASSYGLTRGSETQYF.

The chain recombines TRBV7-8 with TRBJ1-2; D possibly corresponds to TRBD1 (5 bases). The V end lost 0 bases, the J end lost 2 bases, and 13 bases lay between the germline ends. This CDR3 is built from 16 residues. CDR1 is SGHVS, CDR2 FQNEAQ, per germline. CDR3 loop: CASSLAGTALNYGYTF. The CDR3 nucleotides read TGTGCCAGCAGCTTAGCGGGGACGGCCTTGAACTATGGCTACACCTTC.

The J gene is TRBJ2-7, the V gene TRBV6-5, with TRBD1 as a possible D gene (6 bases). The V end lost 5 bases, the J end lost 5 bases, and 16 bases lay between the germline ends. CDR1 is MNHEY, CDR2 SVGAGI, per germline. The length of the CDR3 is 14 residues. CDR3 protein: CASSPGTNFHEQYF. The CDR3, as DNA: TGTGCCAGCAGTCCCGGGACAAACTTTCACGAGCAGTACTTC.

This chain uses TRBV11-2 with TRBJ2-1; 12 nucleotides agree with TRBD2. Germline CDR1 is SGHAT and CDR2 is FQNNGV. Trimming took 6 bases from V and 4 from J; bases not matched to a gene: 4. The length of the CDR3 is 15 residues. As DNA, the CDR3 is TGTGCCAGCAGATATACTAGCGGGGGGTACAATGAGCAGTTCTTC. Translation: CASRYTSGGYNEQFF.